Listed below are T cell receptor beta chains from one sample, sequenced in a study of metastatic and nonmetastatic thyroid tumors. TCRdb re-analyzed the PCR reads using MiXCR. The sample has about 20,000 clones, just over 35% seen once; the top ten hold over 25%. Input material: tumor tissue. Every receptor here comes from a female donor with papillary thyroid cancer or a benign thyroid nodule (not recorded which). Some clones in this sample may be carry-over from other donors' samples. CDR3s include the opening cysteine and the closing phenylalanine or tryptophan. Each record gives: clone size, J gene, D gene, V gene, CDR3 DNA, CDR3 protein. A D gene is named only where the DNA matches it firmly. Not every row has a clone size; where given, it reads once, few, many or a size class.

few	TRBJ2-7	-	TRBV6-1	TGTGCCAGCAGTGAAGGTCTTCAGGGAGTCAACGAGCAGTACTTC	CASSEGLQGVNEQYF
-	TRBJ1-2	TRBD1	TRBV27	TGTGCCAGCAGCATCATGGGACAGAATTATGGCTACACCTTC	CASSIMGQNYGYTF
-	TRBJ2-1	-	TRBV5-1	TGTGCCAGCAGCTTGATTCCTTGGACGAGCTCCTACAATGAGCAGTTCTTC	CASSLIPWTSSYNEQFF
-	TRBJ1-3	TRBD1	TRBV9	TGTGCCAGCTCTCAGCAGGGGGGCTCTGGAAACACCATATATTTT	CASSQQGGSGNTIYF
-	TRBJ2-7	-	TRBV20-1	TGCAGTGCTAGGGAAGAAGGATTCTACGAGCAGTACTTC	CSAREEGFYEQYF
few	TRBJ1-2	-	TRBV6-1	TGTGCCAGCGCCTCCGACATTTTCAGCTATGGCTACACCTTC	CASASDIFSYGYTF
-	TRBJ1-5	-	TRBV30	TGTGCCTGGAGTGCGGACAGCTTCAATCAGCCCCAGCATTTT	CAWSADSFNQPQHF
-	TRBJ2-1	-	TRBV12-3/TRBV12-4	TGTGCCAGCACTCCAAGACAGCCGGCCTTCTACAATGAGCAGTTCTTC	CASTPRQPAFYNEQFF
-	TRBJ1-2	-	TRBV6-6	TGTGCCAGCAGTTACTCGGCTGACTATGGCTACACCTTC	CASSYSADYGYTF
few	TRBJ2-7	-	TRBV6-1	TGTGCCAGCAGTGAAGTTACAGGAACCGAGCAGTACTTC	CASSEVTGTEQYF
-	TRBJ1-1	TRBD1	TRBV11-2	TGTGCCAGCATTAACTCAGGGGGCTGGAACACTGAAGCTTTCTTT	CASINSGGWNTEAFF
many	TRBJ2-2	TRBD1	TRBV6-5	TGTGCCAGCAGTTACAATGGACAGGGGCCTCGCGGGGAGCTGTTTTTT	CASSYNGQGPRGELFF
-	TRBJ1-2	TRBD1	TRBV4-1	TGCGCCAGCAGCCAAGAACCCAGGGGGACTTATGGCTACACCTTC	CASSQEPRGTYGYTF
-	TRBJ1-1	-	TRBV7-2	TGTGCCAGCAGCTGGGCGATGTATGGCACTGAAGCTTTCTTT	CASSWAMYGTEAFF
-	TRBJ1-2	-	TRBV6-1	TGTGCCAGCAGTGAGGGCGGAAGGGGATTACGGGGCTACACCTTC	CASSEGGRGLRGYTF
-	TRBJ2-3	TRBD2	TRBV2	TGTGCCAGCAGTCTTAGCGGGGGAAACACAGATACGCAGTATTTT	CASSLSGGNTDTQYF
few	TRBJ2-5	TRBD2	TRBV12-3/TRBV12-4	TGTGCCAGCAGTTTCGCGGGGGGGCCGCAGACCCAGTACTTC	CASSFAGGPQTQYF
-	TRBJ2-1	TRBD2	TRBV10-1	TGCGCCAGCAGTGATCATCAGCGGGGTCTCGGTGAGCAGTTCTTC	CASSDHQRGLGEQFF
-	TRBJ2-7	TRBD1	TRBV11-3	TGTGCCAGCAGCTCTTCGACAGGGGTAGGGTCTTACGAGCAGTACTTC	CASSSSTGVGSYEQYF
-	TRBJ2-5	-	TRBV2	TGTGCCAGCATCCGGGTCGGGGAGACCCAGTACTTC	CASIRVGETQYF
few	TRBJ2-3	TRBD2	TRBV24-1	TGTGCCACCAGTGACCTTAGCGGGACGGGCACAGATACGCAGTATTTT	CATSDLSGTGTDTQYF
few	TRBJ2-7	-	TRBV6-4	TGTGCCAGCAGTGAATCATATGGCGGGAACTCGGGAGAGCAGTACTTC	CASSESYGGNSGEQYF
-	TRBJ2-2	-	TRBV6-5	TGTGCCAGCAGTTACTCCAATAGGTTCGGGGAGCTGTTTTTT	CASSYSNRFGELFF
-	TRBJ1-2	-	TRBV28	TGTGCCACCTCAGACAGCAACTATGGCTACACCTTC	CATSDSNYGYTF
few	TRBJ2-2	-	TRBV11-3	TGTGCCAGCAGCAGGGGGAACACCGGGGAGCTGTTTTTT	CASSRGNTGELFF
-	TRBJ1-5	-	TRBV6-2/TRBV6-3	TGTGCCAGCAGTTACGGGCTACATCAGCCCCAGCATTTT	CASSYGLHQPQHF
-	TRBJ1-2	TRBD1	TRBV28	TGTGCCAGTAGTTCCGGGACAGGGACCTTTCGCTATGGCTACACCTTC	CASSSGTGTFRYGYTF
-	TRBJ1-1	-	TRBV20-1	TGCAGTGCTAGAGATCCCGGCAGGGATGATGAAGCTTTCTTT	CSARDPGRDDEAFF
-	TRBJ2-1	-	TRBV24-1	TGTGCCACCAGTGCTCAGGGATACTACAATGAGCAGTTCTTC	CATSAQGYYNEQFF
-	TRBJ2-3	-	TRBV25-1	TGTGCCAGCAGTGATACGTACTCGGAGGCGCAGTATTTT	CASSDTYSEAQYF
-	TRBJ2-2	-	TRBV28	TGTGCCAGCAGTCAACCGCCAGGGACCCGTGGCACCGGGGAGCTGTTTTTT	CASSQPPGTRGTGELFF
few	TRBJ2-7	TRBD2	TRBV27	TGTGCCAGCAGTTACGGGACTAGCGGTTACGAGCAGTACTTC	CASSYGTSGYEQYF
-	TRBJ2-5	-	TRBV4-2	TGTGCCAGCAGCCAAGGAAATAGCGGCCAAGAGACCCAGTACTTC	CASSQGNSGQETQYF
-	TRBJ2-1	-	TRBV5-1	TGCGCCAGCAGCTTGGTGTGGACCGCAAATTACAATGAGCAGTTCTTC	CASSLVWTANYNEQFF
-	TRBJ2-7	-	TRBV20-1	TGCAGTGCTATTGACGTCGTCAACGCCTACGAGCAGTACTTC	CSAIDVVNAYEQYF
-	TRBJ1-2	-	TRBV6-2/TRBV6-3	TGTGCCAGCAGTGACTGGACCTATGGCTACACCTTC	CASSDWTYGYTF
-	TRBJ2-7	TRBD1	TRBV13	TGTGCCAGCAGCCCCATCCGGGGACAGTCCTCCTACGAGCAGTACTTC	CASSPIRGQSSYEQYF
-	TRBJ1-5	-	TRBV6-5	TGTGCCAGCAGTTACTCCGACAGAAATCAGCCCCAGCATTTT	CASSYSDRNQPQHF
-	TRBJ2-1	TRBD2	TRBV30	TGTGCCTGGAGGGTGACTAGCGGATACAATGAGCAGTTCTTC	CAWRVTSGYNEQFF
-	TRBJ2-7	TRBD2	TRBV3-1	TGTGCCAGCAGCCAGGGGACTAGCGGGATTGCCGAGCAGTACTTC	CASSQGTSGIAEQYF
-	TRBJ1-1	-	TRBV6-5	TGTGCCAGCAGTTACTCGATGTCTGCGGGGCCTGGAGGAGCTTTCTTT	CASSYSMSAGPGGAFF
-	TRBJ1-2	-	TRBV12-3/TRBV12-4	TGTGCCAGCAGTTTTGTAGGGGGTCGAGAGGGCTACACCTTC	CASSFVGGREGYTF
-	TRBJ2-3	-	TRBV5-1	TGCGCCAGCAGCTTTAGTTCCACAGATACGCAGTATTTT	CASSFSSTDTQYF
-	TRBJ2-5	-	TRBV2	TGTGCCAGCAGTGAAGATTACCCGGGACGGAGCCAACCAGAGACCCAGTACTTC	CASSEDYPGRSQPETQYF
few	TRBJ2-7	-	TRBV6-9	TGTGCCAGCAAGGCCCCAGCGAACGAGCAGTACTTC	CASKAPANEQYF
-	TRBJ2-7	TRBD1	TRBV4-1	TGCGCCAGCAGCCAAGGACAGGGTATCTACGAGCAGTACTTC	CASSQGQGIYEQYF
many	TRBJ2-3	-	TRBV6-2/TRBV6-3	TGTGCCAGCAGTTACTCCCTAGAAGCAGATACGCAGTATTTT	CASSYSLEADTQYF
-	TRBJ2-7	-	TRBV28	TGTGCCACCTCCCTTCCCTCCTACGAGCAGTACTTC	CATSLPSYEQYF
-	TRBJ2-7	-	TRBV4-1	TGCGCCAGCAGCCAAGATTTTGCGCCTGAAGGGATCTACGAGCAGTACTTC	CASSQDFAPEGIYEQYF
medium-sized	TRBJ2-7	TRBD2	TRBV28	TGTGCCAGCAGTTTCCGGACTAGCGGGAGCAAAAAGCAGTACTTC	CASSFRTSGSKKQYF
few	TRBJ1-4	-	TRBV6-1	TGTGCCAGCAGGGCTTTAGCCGGGGCGTCTAATGAAAAACTGTTTTTT	CASRALAGASNEKLFF
-	TRBJ2-7	-	TRBV6-2/TRBV6-3	TGTGCCAGCAGTTCTCTCGGGAGCCAGGAACCTCCTGGGGACTACGAGCAGTACTTC	CASSSLGSQEPPGDYEQYF
few	TRBJ2-7	TRBD2	TRBV6-1	TGTGCCAGCAGTGAAGATAGTCTAGCGGGGACCTACGAGCAGTACTTC	CASSEDSLAGTYEQYF
-	TRBJ2-5	TRBD2	TRBV20-1	TGCAGTGCTGAAGCGCGGGGGTCAGAGACCCAGTACTTC	CSAEARGSETQYF
few	TRBJ1-5	-	TRBV2	TGTGCCAGCAGGGGACATCCGAGTCAGCCCCAGCATTTT	CASRGHPSQPQHF
many	TRBJ2-1	TRBD1	TRBV6-1	TGTGCCAGCGACAGGGGGCGGGAGTGGGGTGAGCAGTTCTTC	CASDRGREWGEQFF
-	TRBJ2-1	-	TRBV20-1	TGCAGTGCTAGGGATGTTTGGGGACCCAACTACAATGAGCAGTTCTTC	CSARDVWGPNYNEQFF